This passage covers 20 T cell receptor beta chains from one sample sequenced in a study of human versus mouse CDR3 diversity and MHC coevolution. Data came from immunoSEQ multiplex PCR; TCRdb stores just in-frame clones and leaves some out. The table lists fewer than 80,000 clones, just under 95% of them singletons. Sequencing used naive CD4+ T cells from blood. Stated subset: CD45RO-negative CD62L-positive naive CD4 T cells. The receptors shown here come from a person aged 30 to 69 in good health.

The V and J genes are TRBV7-2 and TRBJ2-3, with D possibly being TRBD1 (6 bases). V gave up 3 bases and J gave up 5 bases, with 12 bases separating them. The CDR3 contains 14 residues. The germline V gene encodes CDR1 SGHTA and CDR2 FQGNSA. The CDR3 DNA follows: TGTGCCAGCAGCTTGGACAGTAACGTAGATACGCAGTATTTT. This encodes CASSLDSNVDTQYF.

The chain recombines TRBV30 with TRBJ1-1; D gene unclear. Deletions cut 4 bases from V and 8 bases from J, with 23 bases between. This CDR3 has 15 amino acids. Germline CDR1 reads GTSNPN; CDR2 reads SVGIG (reference sequence). As DNA, the CDR3 is TGTGCCTGGATCCTTATACTGGTAGTGGAGGTGGAAGCTTTCTTT. Translating it yields CAWILILVVEVEAFF.

This clone was detected only once. The V gene is TRBV6-6, the J gene TRBJ2-2; 13 nucleotides agree with TRBD2. CDR3 size: 16 residues. Germline loops: CDR1 MNHNY, CDR2 SVGAGI (reference sequence). Losses at the gene ends were 5 bases for V and 6 bases for J; bases not matched to a gene: 6. The DNA of the CDR3 is TGTGCCAGCAGTAAAACTAGCGGGAGGGGGCCCGGGGAGCTGTTTTTT. Translated, it gives CASSKTSGRGPGELFF.

This clone was counted once. The genes are TRBV18 and TRBJ2-1; D might be TRBD1 (5 bases). Deletions cut 3 bases from V and 0 bases from J, with 9 bases between. This CDR3 contains 15 residues. Germline CDR1 KGHSH, CDR2 LQKENI. The CDR3 region has the DNA TGTGCCAGCTCACCCAGGGAAGGCTCCTACAATGAGCAGTTCTTC. The encoded protein is CASSPREGSYNEQFF.

The V and J genes are TRBV9 and TRBJ1-4; 11 bases agree with TRBD1. The V and J ends lost 0 bases and 7 bases, in that order; junction bases with no gene match: 5. The CDR3 length is 16 residues. Germline CDR1 reads SGDLS; CDR2 reads YYNGEE. CDR3: CASSVGRTGGFEKLFF. CDR3 DNA sequence: TGTGCCAGCAGCGTAGGACGGACAGGGGGCTTTGAAAAACTGTTTTTT.

The gene calls are TRBV27 and TRBJ1-2, with TRBD1 identical over 9 bases. CDR3 size: 20 residues. The junction had 26 bases not matched to a gene; V was cut back by 10 bases and J by 2 bases. The germline gives CDR1 MNHEY, CDR2 SMNVEV (reference sequence). The DNA for the CDR3 is TGTGCCACCAATTCCCACTCTGCTGTGGTAACAGGGGGCATCAACTATGGCTACACCTTC. Amino acid sequence: CATNSHSAVVTGGINYGYTF.

The CDR3 loop is CAWTPGGPYEQYF. The DNA for the CDR3 is TGTGCCTGGACCCCAGGAGGCCCCTACGAGCAGTACTTC. The chain combines TRBV30 with TRBJ2-7, with D perhaps matching TRBD2 (5 bases). Germline CDR1 GTSNPN, CDR2 SVGIG (reference sequence). The ends were cut back, 4 bases at V and 2 bases at J, with 12 bases in the middle. The CDR3 runs to 13 residues.

V and J are TRBV6-1 and TRBJ1-3; a possible D gene is TRBD1 (5 bases). Germline-derived CDR1 and CDR2 are MNHNS and SASEGT. The CDR3 extends over 15 amino acids. The ends were cut back, 7 bases at V and 0 bases at J, with 13 bases in the middle. The DNA for the CDR3 is TGTGCCAGCAACGTGGGCAGGGTCTCTGGAAACACCATATATTTT. It is translated as CASNVGRVSGNTIYF.

This clone was recorded only once. DNA of the CDR3: TGCGCCAGCAGTGACAGGGTCGGGAACACCGGGGAGCTGTTTTTT. Its translation: CASSDRVGNTGELFF. The V gene is TRBV10-1, the J gene TRBJ2-2, with D tentatively TRBD1 (5 bases). Germline lookup yields CDR1 WNHNN and CDR2 SYGVQD (reference sequence). This CDR3 is 15 amino acids long. The V and J ends lost 3 bases and 1 base respectively, with 9 bases between them.

The chain employs TRBV7-9 and TRBJ2-3; TRBD1 matches 8 bases. Germline values: CDR1 SEHNR, CDR2 FQNEAQ (reference sequence). V gave up 1 base and J gave up 4 bases; unmatched junction bases: 4. This CDR3 has 15 amino acids. Here the CDR3 DNA reads TGTGCCAGCAGCTTAGGAGACAGGGGCTCAGATACGCAGTATTTT. Residues: CASSLGDRGSDTQYF.

The chain joins TRBV30 to TRBJ2-3, with D possibly TRBD2 on 5 matching bases. V lost 3 bases to trimming and J lost 4 bases, with 11 bases between them. Germline V CDR1 and CDR2: GTSNPN, SVGIG (reference sequence). This CDR3 is built from 13 residues. CDR3 coding DNA: TGTGCCTGGAGCTTCTCCGGGGCAGATACGCAGTATTTT. This gives the protein CAWSFSGADTQYF.

This chain links TRBV10-3 with TRBJ1-5; D possibly corresponds to TRBD1 (5 bases). The CDR3 runs to 15 residues. Per the germline V gene, CDR1 is ENHRY and CDR2 is SYGVKD. With 7 bases removed from V and 5 bases from J, the gap between germline ends came to 18 bases. CDR3 amino acids: CAITKYRGGDQPQHF. CDR3 nucleotides: TGTGCCATCACCAAGTACCGGGGGGGGGATCAGCCCCAGCATTTT.

The chain joins TRBV11-3 to TRBJ1-2, with TRBD1 as a possible D gene (6 bases). Germline loops: CDR1 SGHNT, CDR2 YENEEA. Trimming removed 4 bases from V and 6 bases from J, with 15 bases in between. The CDR3 is 14 amino acids. CDR3 protein: CASSSHRAQDGYTF. CDR3 sequence (DNA): TGTGCCAGCAGCTCCCACAGGGCTCAAGATGGCTACACCTTC.

The chain links TRBV19 to TRBJ2-1; TRBD2 matches at 8 bases. The germline CDR1 and CDR2 sequences are LNHDA and SQIVND (reference sequence). V was clipped by 8 bases and J by 6 bases; unmatched bases: 9. This CDR3 comprises 14 residues. CDR3 DNA: TGTGCCAGTTGGGGGGGACTAGTGCCCAATGAGCAGTTCTTC. Its translation: CASWGGLVPNEQFF.

The chain's CDR3 is CSAGGGLAGGSYNEQFF. The CDR3 DNA follows: TGCAGCGCTGGAGGGGGACTAGCGGGAGGATCCTACAATGAGCAGTTCTTC. The genes are TRBV29-1 and TRBJ2-1; TRBD2 matches at 15 bases. The germline CDR1 and CDR2 sequences are SQVTM and ANQGSEA. The CDR3 covers 17 residues. Trimming took 7 bases from V and 1 from J; bases not matched to a gene: 8.

The J gene is TRBJ1-1, the V gene TRBV19, with D possibly TRBD1 on 6 matching bases. The CDR3 contains 14 residues. V gave up 3 bases and J gave up 1 base, with 9 bases separating them. Per germline, CDR1 LNHDA and CDR2 SQIVND (reference sequence). The CDR3 is CASSIRGQNTEAFF. CDR3 coding DNA: TGTGCCAGTAGTATTCGGGGACAGAACACTGAAGCTTTCTTT.

The chain couples TRBV9 to TRBJ2-5; 7 nucleotides line up with TRBD1. Germline V gene lookup returns CDR1 SGDLS and CDR2 YYNGEE. After removal of 1 base from V and 2 bases from J, the junction contained 5 bases not matched to a gene. The CDR3 length is 15 residues. In nucleotides, the CDR3 is TGTGCCAGCAGCGTATTGGGACAGATACAAGAGACCCAGTACTTC. It yields the protein CASSVLGQIQETQYF.

The chain combines TRBV6-1 with TRBJ2-3; the match to TRBD1 covers 8 bases. Germline V lookup: CDR1 MNHNS, CDR2 SASEGT. Unmatched junction bases numbered 9, after V lost 7 bases and J lost 3 bases. CDR3 length: 15 residues. CDR3 residues: CASITDRVFTDTQYF. Written as DNA, the CDR3 is TGTGCCAGCATCACGGACAGGGTCTTTACAGATACGCAGTATTTT.

The chain combines TRBV19 with TRBJ1-4; D unclear. The CDR3 sequence is 15 residues long. Germline lookup yields CDR1 LNHDA and CDR2 SQIVND (reference sequence). The V gene lost 5 bases and the J gene lost 8 bases, with 18 bases spanning the gap. This chain's CDR3 is CASSPLLGPWEKLFF. The CDR3 DNA reads as TGTGCCAGTAGTCCCCTATTGGGCCCCTGGGAAAAACTGTTTTTT.

The J gene is TRBJ1-1, the V gene TRBV30; D is undetermined. CDR3 length equals 12 residues. Trimming removed 3 bases from V and 0 bases from J, with 5 bases in between. Germline-derived CDR1 and CDR2 are GTSNPN and SVGIG (reference sequence). CDR3 in amino acids: CAWRQMNTEAFF. In DNA, the CDR3 is TGTGCCTGGAGACAGATGAACACTGAAGCTTTCTTT.